This T cell receptor beta chain was recorded in a study of blood T cell repertoires in COVID-19. On the study more broadly: PBMCs, B-cell-depleted T cells, or T cells were the source of the cDNA or gDNA that made up the material.

Clones were sequenced by immunoSEQ multiplex PCR, and TCRdb holds only the in-frame ones, with some missing. The top ten hold 8% to 11% of the sample, which has more than 200,000 clones, approximately 80% seen once. Trimming took 2 bases from V and 4 from J; bases not matched to a gene: 7. Germline CDR1 reads MNHEY; CDR2 reads SMNVEV (reference sequence). This CDR3 has 17 amino acids. This chain connects TRBV27 to TRBJ2-6, with 8 bases matching TRBD1. Sequenced material: peripheral blood. This receptor was identified in a woman over 75 with COVID-19, enrolled during active disease. For the CDR3, the DNA is TGTGCCAGCAGTTTACACAGGGGGACAGCCGGGGCCAACGTCCTGACTTTC. Its protein is CASSLHRGTAGANVLTF. Together with reference TRBV27 and TRBJ2-6, the CDR3 gives the full variable domain: EAQVTQNPRYLITVTGKKLTVTCSQNMNHEYMSWYRQDPGLGLRQIYYSMNVEVTDKGDVPEGYKVSRKEKRNFPLILESPSPNQTSLYFCASSLHRGTAGANVLTFGAGSRLTVL.